These 31 T cell receptor beta chains came from one sample sequenced in a study of control samples from healthy donors and cancer patients. The repertoire was sequenced with immunoSEQ multiplex PCR; TCRdb's copy has only in-frame clones and lacks some. Among 80,000 to 100,000 clones listed, just under 95% were seen once. The sequenced material came from blood. The origin of the receptors is a human donor in good health. The donor label of this sample is uncertain.

The chain joins TRBV27 to TRBJ2-7; possible D gene TRBD1, 6 bases. Germline CDR1 reads MNHEY; CDR2 reads SMNVEV (reference sequence). V shed 9 bases and J shed 0 bases, with 12 bases lying between them. This CDR3 is 13 amino acids long. The CDR3 nucleotides read TGTGCCAGTCAATTGGGACACTCCTACGAGCAGTACTTC. This translates into CASQLGHSYEQYF.

The rearrangement links TRBV21-1 to TRBJ1-1; TRBD1, the table's D call, lacks a check against the DNA. TRBV21-1 is termed a pseudogene. This CDR3 is 15 amino acids long. The CDR3 bases are TGTGCCAGCAGAAGGGGGACCCCCGGGAACACTGAAGCTTTCTTT. Its protein is CASRRGTPGNTEAFF.

The chain recombines TRBV7-2 with TRBJ1-1; D is uncertain. V gave up 5 bases and J gave up 0 bases, with 7 bases separating them. The CDR3 is 13 residues long. Germline V gene sequence: CDR1 SGHTA, CDR2 FQGNSA. This CDR3 is CASSVLLNTEAFF. The CDR3 DNA sequence: TGTGCCAGCAGCGTGCTGTTGAACACTGAAGCTTTCTTT.

V and J are TRBV5-1 and TRBJ2-3; D unresolved. There are 15 residues in the CDR3. V was shortened by 10 bases and J by 8 bases, with 26 bases between the two germline ends. Germline V gene lookup returns CDR1 SGHRS and CDR2 YFSETQ. The CDR3 DNA sequence: TGCGCCTCCTCAGGAGAAGGCGTGGGAAGAGGTACGCAGTATTTT. This codes for CASSGEGVGRGTQYF.

V and J are TRBV28 and TRBJ2-7, with D perhaps matching TRBD1 or TRBD2 (6 bases each). Trimming cost V 9 bases and J 1 base, with 19 bases left between them. The CDR3 has 15 residues. The germline CDR1 and CDR2 sequences are MDHEN and SYDVKM. CDR3 sequence (DNA): TGTGCCAGAAAGGGGGGAATAGCGGTTTCCTACGAGCAGTACTTC. Its protein is CARKGGIAVSYEQYF.

The chain links TRBV9 to TRBJ2-3, with 7 bases lining up with TRBD2. V was clipped by 0 bases and J by 0 bases; unmatched bases: 13. This CDR3 contains 19 residues. Germline V gene sequence: CDR1 SGDLS, CDR2 YYNGEE. CDR3 bases: TGTGCCAGCAGCGTAGACGCGTCGGGGGGACGCCCTAGCACAGATACGCAGTATTTT. It codes for CASSVDASGGRPSTDTQYF.

V gene TRBV2 combines with J gene TRBJ2-7; 8 bases agree with TRBD1. This CDR3 has 12 residues. Germline values: CDR1 SNHLY, CDR2 FYNNEI. Trimming took 8 bases from V and 8 from J; bases not matched to a gene: 8. This CDR3 reads CASGQGIMQQYF. The CDR3 bases are TGTGCCAGCGGACAGGGAATAATGCAGCAGTACTTC.

The J gene is TRBJ1-1, the V gene TRBV9, with D tentatively TRBD1 (6 bases). V dropped 0 bases and J dropped 4 bases, with 10 bases sitting between them. The CDR3 sequence is 14 residues long. Looked up from germline, CDR1 is SGDLS and CDR2 is YYNGEE. As DNA, the CDR3 is TGTGCCAGCAGCGTAGAACAGGGTTCCACTGAAGCTTTCTTT. It translates to CASSVEQGSTEAFF.

The chain employs TRBV6-5 and TRBJ1-2, with D possibly being TRBD1 (5 bases). Trimming left V 10 bases short and J 0 bases short, with 12 bases between. Germline V gives CDR1 MNHEY, CDR2 SVGAGI. The CDR3 contains 13 residues. CDR3 sequence reads: CAITRGANYGYTF. The DNA for the CDR3 is TGTGCCATCACCCGGGGGGCTAACTATGGCTACACCTTC.

In regard to this clone: The same CDR3 arises from other DNA sequences in this sample as well. The V call is TRBV15, the J call TRBJ1-5; the D is unclear. The germline gives CDR1 LNHNV, CDR2 YYDKDF (reference sequence). CDR3 length: 14 residues. V lost 1 base and J lost 2, with 6 bases in between. The CDR3 coding sequence is TGTGCCACCAGCAGAGGGTTGGGCAATCAGCCCCAGCATTTT. This codes for CATSRGLGNQPQHF.

V usage is TRBV19 and J usage is TRBJ2-5; 7 bases are a match to TRBD2. This CDR3 is 13 amino acids long. With V trimmed by 4 bases and J by 4 bases, 3 bases remained unmatched. Germline V lookup: CDR1 LNHDA, CDR2 SQIVND (reference sequence). In nucleotides, the CDR3 is TGTGCCAGTAGTAGGGAGGGGCGAGAGACCCAGTACTTC. It specifies CASSREGRETQYF.

This chain uses TRBV5-1 with TRBJ2-7; 10 nucleotides align to TRBD2. In germline, CDR1 is SGHRS, CDR2 YFSETQ. J was trimmed by 7 bases and V by 2 bases; bases with no gene match: 27. The CDR3 consists of 21 residues. The CDR3, as DNA: TGCGCCAGCAGCTTCGTTAATCCTACAGGGAAACTAGCGGGGACTTCCGGGGAGCAGTACTTC. It is translated as CASSFVNPTGKLAGTSGEQYF.

V gene TRBV10-3 combines with J gene TRBJ1-3; D unclear. Germline V gene data show CDR1 as ENHRY and CDR2 as SYGVKD. V dropped 10 bases and J dropped 4 bases, with 8 bases sitting between them. The CDR3 has 11 amino acids. In DNA, the CDR3 is TGTGCCACAGGAGGGGGAAACACCATATATTTT. Its translation is CATGGGNTIYF.

The rearrangement uses TRBV6-5 and TRBJ1-2; 9 bases line up with TRBD1. Per the germline V gene, CDR1 is MNHEY and CDR2 is SVGAGI. The trim removed 5 bases at V and 5 bases at J, leaving 3 bases unmatched. The CDR3 has 13 residues. The CDR3 region has the DNA TGTGCCAGCAGTCGGGACAGGGATTATGGCTACACCTTC. Its translation is CASSRDRDYGYTF.

A single count supports this clone. The V and J genes are TRBV15 and TRBJ2-2; no firm D call. This CDR3 contains 16 residues. The ends were cut back, 0 bases at V and 2 bases at J, with 10 bases in the middle. Germline V gene lookup returns CDR1 LNHNV and CDR2 YYDKDF (reference sequence). For the CDR3, the DNA is TGTGCCACCAGCAGAGATATAGCCAGTAACACCGGGGAGCTGTTTTTT. Encoded protein: CATSRDIASNTGELFF.

J is TRBJ1-5 and V is TRBV2, with TRBD1 matching over 7 bases. Germline loops: CDR1 SNHLY, CDR2 FYNNEI. The CDR3 sequence is 14 residues long. V trimming: 6 bases; J trimming: 3 bases; junction bases outside the gene matches: 5. The CDR3 here is CASSRTGYNQPQHF. In DNA form, the CDR3 reads TGTGCCAGCAGCAGGACAGGTTACAATCAGCCCCAGCATTTT.

The CDR3 is CASSFRDRGNTGELFF. CDR3 in DNA: TGTGCCAGCAGCTTCCGGGACAGGGGGAACACCGGGGAGCTGTTTTTT. The chain combines TRBV5-6 with TRBJ2-2; TRBD1 matches 10 bases. Germline V CDR1 and CDR2: SGHDT, YYEEEE. Germline trimming cut 2 bases from V and 1 base from J; bases unmatched to any gene: 2. The CDR3 spans 16 residues.

V is TRBV5-1 and J is TRBJ1-2; tentatively, D is TRBD1 (5 bases). Trimming removed 3 bases at V and 0 bases at J, with 12 bases between. The germline V gene has CDR1 SGHRS and CDR2 YFSETQ. There are 15 residues in the CDR3. Here the CDR3 DNA reads TGCGCCAGCAGCTCACAGGCTCCTTCTAACTATGGCTACACCTTC. Translation: CASSSQAPSNYGYTF.

The chain links TRBV5-1 to TRBJ2-7, with D maybe TRBD1 (6 bases). The length of the CDR3 is 15 residues. From germline, CDR1 is SGHRS and CDR2 YFSETQ. V gave up 4 bases and J gave up 5 bases, with 19 bases separating them. CDR3 coding DNA: TGCGCCAGCAGCCCCGGACAGTTGGTCGCCCACGAGCAGTACTTC. It translates to CASSPGQLVAHEQYF.

This clone was observed a single time. The rearrangement joins TRBV4-3 to TRBJ2-1; 7 nucleotides line up with TRBD2. CDR1 is LGHNA and CDR2 is YSLEER in the germline V gene. CDR3 length: 14 amino acids. Unmatched junction bases numbered 6, after V lost 1 base and J lost 9 bases. CDR3 loop: CASSQGAGSSEQFF. CDR3 nucleotides: TGCGCCAGCAGCCAAGGAGCGGGGAGTAGTGAGCAGTTCTTC.

CDR3: CASSLDGRGTEQYV. Written as DNA, the CDR3 is TGTGCCAGCAGCTTAGATGGGAGGGGAACCGAGCAGTACGTC. This sequence joins TRBV11-2 and TRBJ2-7; 7 bases line up with TRBD2. Germline values: CDR1 SGHAT, CDR2 FQNNGV. CDR3 length: 14 amino acids. Trimming cost V 0 bases and J 6 bases; bases outside gene matches: 5.

The chain uses TRBV9 and TRBJ2-1, with 13 bases fitting TRBD2. Germline lookup yields CDR1 SGDLS and CDR2 YYNGEE. The ends lost 3 bases at V and 7 bases at J; junction bases unmatched: 7. CDR3 length: 16 amino acids. CDR3 DNA: TGTGCCAGCAGCGGGGGACTAGCGGGGCCTCTTAATGAGCAGTTCTTC. It codes for CASSGGLAGPLNEQFF.

The chain uses TRBV19 and TRBJ2-2; 8 bases align to TRBD1. The CDR3 totals 16 residues. V lost 0 bases, J lost 5 bases, and 5 bases stayed unmatched. CDR1 LNHDA and CDR2 SQIVND come from the germline V gene (reference sequence). CDR3 nucleotides: TGTGCCAGTAGTATAGATGTTCAGGGGGCGACCGGGGAGCTGTTTTTT. Its protein is CASSIDVQGATGELFF. Combining the CDR3 with reference TRBV19 and TRBJ2-2 gives the whole variable domain DGGITQSPKYLFRKEGQNVTLSCEQNLNHDAMYWYRQDPGQGLRLIYYSQIVNDFQKGDIAEGYSVSREKKESFPLTVTSAQKNPTAFYLCASSIDVQGATGELFFGEGSRLTVL.

CDR3 sequence (DNA): TGCGCGTACCGGGGGGCCGATCCCTACGAGCAGTACTTC. Residues: CAYRGADPYEQYF. The chain recombines TRBV5-1 with TRBJ2-7; maybe TRBD2 (7 bases). CDR1 is SGHRS and CDR2 is YFSETQ in the germline V gene. The CDR3 contains 13 residues.

This rearrangement joins TRBV15 to TRBJ2-1; no clear D gene. This CDR3 contains 15 residues. Germline V CDR1 and CDR2: LNHNV, YYDKDF (reference sequence). V lost 5 bases to trimming and J lost 2 bases, with 13 bases between them. The CDR3 reads CATSADAAAYNEQFF. The CDR3 DNA reads as TGTGCCACCAGCGCGGACGCCGCGGCCTACAATGAGCAGTTCTTC.

The V call is TRBV7-6, the J call TRBJ2-1; D unclear. V dropped 6 bases and J dropped 5 bases, with 11 bases sitting between them. Looked up from germline, CDR1 is SGHVS and CDR2 is FNYEAQ. This CDR3 has 13 residues. CDR3 coding DNA: TGTGCCAGCAGACCAGACTGGGACAATGAGCAGTTCTTC. It is translated as CASRPDWDNEQFF.

This clone has only one observation. V and J are TRBV9 and TRBJ1-3; 10 bases line up with TRBD1. The CDR3 is 18 residues long. Per the germline V gene, CDR1 is SGDLS and CDR2 is YYNGEE. The V and J ends lost 0 bases and 4 bases, in that order; junction bases with no gene match: 10. In DNA, the CDR3 is TGTGCCAGCAGCGTAGAGGGACAGGGGTTCACGGTCGGAAACACCATATATTTT. This codes for CASSVEGQGFTVGNTIYF.

V usage is TRBV5-1 and J usage is TRBJ2-3, with TRBD1 matching 8 bases. CDR1 and CDR2 from the germline V gene are SGHRS and YFSETQ. The CDR3 consists of 16 residues. Unmatched junction bases numbered 7, after V lost 0 bases and J lost 4 bases. The DNA for the CDR3 is TGCGCCAGCAGCTTGGCCATAACAGGGGGTCCAGATACGCAGTATTTT. Encoded protein: CASSLAITGGPDTQYF.

The table lists this clone with a count of one. This rearrangement joins TRBV6-2 or TRBV6-3 to TRBJ2-7; TRBD1 is a possible D gene (7 bases). CDR1 is MNHEY and CDR2 is SVGEGT in the germline V gene. The CDR3 covers 14 residues. The DNA for the CDR3 is TGTGCCAGCAGTAACTCGCGGCAGGGGGGCGAGCAGTACGTC. Amino acids: CASSNSRQGGEQYV.

The chain has TRBV20-1 and TRBJ2-7; 9 nucleotides line up with TRBD1. The CDR3 is 17 residues long. The J segment lost 0 bases and the V segment lost 3 bases, leaving 12 bases of the junction unmatched. Germline V gives CDR1 DFQATT, CDR2 SNEGSKA (reference sequence). The CDR3 DNA is TGCAGTGCTAGTCCCCTTGACGGGACAGGGACCTCCTACGAGCAGTACTTC. Encoded protein: CSASPLDGTGTSYEQYF.

The chain uses TRBV10-3 and TRBJ2-2; 9 nucleotides match TRBD2. The CDR3 is made up of 15 amino acids. V dropped 6 bases and J dropped 6; count of bases not matched to a gene: 8. Germline CDR1 is ENHRY and CDR2 is SYGVKD. Here the CDR3 reads CAISTGLALAGELFF. The CDR3 DNA reads TGTGCCATCAGCACGGGACTAGCACTCGCCGGGGAGCTGTTTTTT.